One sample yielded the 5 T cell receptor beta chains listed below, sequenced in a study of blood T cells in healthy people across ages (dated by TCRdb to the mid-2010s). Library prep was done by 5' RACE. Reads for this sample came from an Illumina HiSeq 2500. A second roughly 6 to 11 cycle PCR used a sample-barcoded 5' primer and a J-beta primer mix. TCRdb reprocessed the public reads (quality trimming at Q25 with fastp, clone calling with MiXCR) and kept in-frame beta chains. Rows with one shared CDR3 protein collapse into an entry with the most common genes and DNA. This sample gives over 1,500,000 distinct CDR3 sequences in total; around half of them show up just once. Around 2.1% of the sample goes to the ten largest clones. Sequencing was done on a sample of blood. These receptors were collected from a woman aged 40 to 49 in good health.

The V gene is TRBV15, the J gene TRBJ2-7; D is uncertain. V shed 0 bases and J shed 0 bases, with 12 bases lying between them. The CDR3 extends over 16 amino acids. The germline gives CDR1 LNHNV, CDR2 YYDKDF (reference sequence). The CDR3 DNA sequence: TGTGCCACCAGCAGAGATATGGAAAAGAGCTCCTACGAGCAGTACTTC. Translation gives CATSRDMEKSSYEQYF.

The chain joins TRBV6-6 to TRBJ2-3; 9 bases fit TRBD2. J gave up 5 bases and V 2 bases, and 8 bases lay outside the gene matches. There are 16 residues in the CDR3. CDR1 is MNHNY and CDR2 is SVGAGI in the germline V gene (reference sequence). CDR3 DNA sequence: TGTGCCAGCAGTTACCGCAGCGGGGGGAAGGAAGATACGCAGTATTTT. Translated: CASSYRSGGKEDTQYF.

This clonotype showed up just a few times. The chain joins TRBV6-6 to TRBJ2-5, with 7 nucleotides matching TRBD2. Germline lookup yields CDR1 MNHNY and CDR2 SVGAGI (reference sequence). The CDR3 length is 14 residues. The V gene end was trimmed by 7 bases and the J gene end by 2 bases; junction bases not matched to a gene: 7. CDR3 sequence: CASIQAGIQETQYF. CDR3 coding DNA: TGTGCCAGCATACAAGCGGGGATTCAAGAGACCCAGTACTTC.

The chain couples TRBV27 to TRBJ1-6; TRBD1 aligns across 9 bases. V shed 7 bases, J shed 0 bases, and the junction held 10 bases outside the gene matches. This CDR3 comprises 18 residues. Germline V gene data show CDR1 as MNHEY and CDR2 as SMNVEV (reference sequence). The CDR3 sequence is CASTHFGTGSSYNSPLHF. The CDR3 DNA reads TGTGCCAGCACCCACTTTGGGACAGGGAGCTCCTATAATTCACCCCTCCACTTT.

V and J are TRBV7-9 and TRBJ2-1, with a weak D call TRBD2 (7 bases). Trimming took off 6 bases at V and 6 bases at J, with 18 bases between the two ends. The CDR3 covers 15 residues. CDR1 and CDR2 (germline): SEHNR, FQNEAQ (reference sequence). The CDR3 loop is CASRKGGAGFNEQFF. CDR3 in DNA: TGTGCCAGCAGAAAAGGGGGGGCCGGGTTCAATGAGCAGTTCTTC.